The source of this TCR beta chain is a study of identical twins. Study outcomes and limitations: Reduced insertions were recorded for abundant cord blood beta clonotypes, with no such pattern in memory repertoires.

Healthy Caucasians alone served as donors. Template switching (which added a universal primer site) was used, and cDNA carried unique molecular identifiers. TCRdb used MiXCR to reprocess the 5' RACE reads, holding one entry per CDR3 protein. The sample carries 750,000 to 950,000 distinct CDR3 sequences, 10% to 15% recorded once. This clonotype was found a few times. Its antigen remains unknown. With 1 base clipped from V and 2 bases from J, the junction kept 4 bases outside the gene matches. CDR3 size: 17 residues. CDR1 and CDR2 (germline): MGHRA, YSYEKL. The sample was also linked to a second study, of yellow fever vaccine responses in identical twins. In that study: Reportedly, twins showed a vaccine T cell response that looked partly convergent and partly personalized.

The sequencing sample was made of PBMCs. The chain carries TRBV4-1 and TRBJ2-1; 11 bases are a match to TRBD2. The clonotype comes from a young woman in good health. The CDR3 nucleotides read TGCGCCAGCAGCCAAGCGGTAGCGGGGGGGCCCTACAATGAGCAGTTCTTC. Amino acid sequence: CASSQAVAGGPYNEQFF.